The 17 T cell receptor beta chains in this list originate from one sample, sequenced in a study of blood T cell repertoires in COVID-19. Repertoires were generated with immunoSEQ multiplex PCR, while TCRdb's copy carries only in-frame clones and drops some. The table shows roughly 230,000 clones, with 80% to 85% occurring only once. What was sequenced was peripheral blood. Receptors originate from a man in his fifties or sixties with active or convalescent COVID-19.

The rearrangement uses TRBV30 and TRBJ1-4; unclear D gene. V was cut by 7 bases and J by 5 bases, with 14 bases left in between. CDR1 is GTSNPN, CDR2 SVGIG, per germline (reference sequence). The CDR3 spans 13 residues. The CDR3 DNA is TGTGCCTTCGGGTACCCACTAAATGAAAAACTGTTTTTT. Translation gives CAFGYPLNEKLFF. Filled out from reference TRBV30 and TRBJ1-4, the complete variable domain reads SQTIHQWPATLVQPVGSPLSLECTVEGTSNPNLYWYRQAAGRGLQLLFYSVGIGQISSEVPQNLSASRPQDRQFILSSKKLLLSDSGFYLCAFGYPLNEKLFFGSGTQLSVL.

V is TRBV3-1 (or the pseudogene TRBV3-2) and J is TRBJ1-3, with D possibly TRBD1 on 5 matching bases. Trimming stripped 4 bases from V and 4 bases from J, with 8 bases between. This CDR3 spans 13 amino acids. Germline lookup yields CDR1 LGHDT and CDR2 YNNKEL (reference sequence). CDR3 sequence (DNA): TGTGCCAGCAGCCTTGGGGCAGGAAACACCATATATTTT. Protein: CASSLGAGNTIYF.

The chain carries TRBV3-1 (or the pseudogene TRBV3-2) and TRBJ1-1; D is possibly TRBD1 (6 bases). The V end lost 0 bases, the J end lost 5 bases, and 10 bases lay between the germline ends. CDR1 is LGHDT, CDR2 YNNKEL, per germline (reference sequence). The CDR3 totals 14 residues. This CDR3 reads CASSQELGGTEAFF. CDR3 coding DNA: TGTGCCAGCAGCCAAGAGTTAGGGGGTACTGAAGCTTTCTTT.

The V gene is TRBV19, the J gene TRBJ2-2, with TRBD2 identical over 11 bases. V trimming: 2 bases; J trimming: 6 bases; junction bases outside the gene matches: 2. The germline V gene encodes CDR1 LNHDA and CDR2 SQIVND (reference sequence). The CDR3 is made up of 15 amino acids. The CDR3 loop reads CASSIKLAGAGELFF. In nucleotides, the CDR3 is TGTGCCAGTAGTATAAAACTAGCGGGGGCCGGGGAGCTGTTTTTT.

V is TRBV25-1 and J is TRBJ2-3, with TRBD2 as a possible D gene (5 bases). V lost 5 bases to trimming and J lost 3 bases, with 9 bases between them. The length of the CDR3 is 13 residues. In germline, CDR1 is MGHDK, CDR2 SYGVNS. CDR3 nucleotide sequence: TGTGCCAGCAGTTATCGAGGGACAGATACGCAGTATTTT. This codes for CASSYRGTDTQYF.

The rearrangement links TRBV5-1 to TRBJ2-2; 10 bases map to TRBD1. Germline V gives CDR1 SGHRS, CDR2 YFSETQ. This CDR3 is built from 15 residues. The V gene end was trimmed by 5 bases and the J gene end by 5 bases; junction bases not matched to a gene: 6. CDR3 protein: CASRPTGGLTGELFF. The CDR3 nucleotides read TGCGCCAGCAGACCGACAGGGGGCTTAACCGGGGAGCTGTTTTTT.

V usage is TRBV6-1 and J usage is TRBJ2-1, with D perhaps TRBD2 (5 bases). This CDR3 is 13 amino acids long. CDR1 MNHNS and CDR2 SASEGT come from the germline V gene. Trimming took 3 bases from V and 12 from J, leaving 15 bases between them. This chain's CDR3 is CASSDETRAGQFF. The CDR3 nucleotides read TGTGCCAGCAGTGATGAGACTCGGGCGGGGCAGTTCTTC.

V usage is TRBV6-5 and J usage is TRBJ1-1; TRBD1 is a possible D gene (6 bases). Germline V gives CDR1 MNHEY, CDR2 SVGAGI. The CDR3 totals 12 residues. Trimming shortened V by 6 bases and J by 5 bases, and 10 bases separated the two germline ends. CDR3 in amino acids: CASRNRETEAFF. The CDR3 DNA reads TGTGCCAGCAGGAACAGGGAAACTGAAGCTTTCTTT.

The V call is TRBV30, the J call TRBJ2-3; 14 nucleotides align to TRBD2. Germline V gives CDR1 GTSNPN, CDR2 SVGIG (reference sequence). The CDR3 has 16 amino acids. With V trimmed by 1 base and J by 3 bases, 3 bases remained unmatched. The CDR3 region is CAWSGLAGGRTDTQYF. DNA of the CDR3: TGTGCCTGGAGTGGACTAGCGGGGGGGCGAACAGATACGCAGTATTTT.

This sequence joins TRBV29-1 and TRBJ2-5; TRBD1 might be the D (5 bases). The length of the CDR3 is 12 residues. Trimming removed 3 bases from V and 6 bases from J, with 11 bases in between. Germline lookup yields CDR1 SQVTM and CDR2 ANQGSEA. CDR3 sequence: CSVDAGKKTQYF. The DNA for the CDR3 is TGCAGCGTTGATGCAGGGAAAAAGACCCAGTACTTC.

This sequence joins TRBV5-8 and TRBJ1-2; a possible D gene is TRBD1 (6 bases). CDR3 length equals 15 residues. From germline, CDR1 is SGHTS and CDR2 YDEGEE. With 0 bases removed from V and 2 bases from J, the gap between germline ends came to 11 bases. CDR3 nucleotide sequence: TGTGCCAGCAGCTTGGTCGGGGGGGCGAACTATGGCTACACCTTC. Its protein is CASSLVGGANYGYTF.

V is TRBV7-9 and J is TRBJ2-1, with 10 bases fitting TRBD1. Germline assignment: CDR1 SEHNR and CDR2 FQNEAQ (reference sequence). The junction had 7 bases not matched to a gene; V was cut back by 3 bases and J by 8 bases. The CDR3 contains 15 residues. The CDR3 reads CASSLGTGAGDEQFF. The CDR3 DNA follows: TGTGCCAGCAGCTTGGGGACAGGGGCGGGCGATGAGCAGTTCTTC. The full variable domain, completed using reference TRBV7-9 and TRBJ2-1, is DTGVSQNPRHKITKRGQNVTFRCDPISEHNRLYWYRQTLGQGPEFLTYFQNEAQLEKSRLLSDRFSAERPKGSFSTLEIQRTEQGDSAMYLCASSLGTGAGDEQFFGPGTRLTVL.

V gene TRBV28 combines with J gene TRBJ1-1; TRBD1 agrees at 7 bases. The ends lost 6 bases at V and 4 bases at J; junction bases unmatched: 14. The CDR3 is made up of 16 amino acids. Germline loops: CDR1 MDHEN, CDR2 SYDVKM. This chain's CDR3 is CASSPASTGMGTEAFF. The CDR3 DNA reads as TGTGCCAGCAGCCCAGCCTCGACAGGGATGGGCACTGAAGCTTTCTTT.

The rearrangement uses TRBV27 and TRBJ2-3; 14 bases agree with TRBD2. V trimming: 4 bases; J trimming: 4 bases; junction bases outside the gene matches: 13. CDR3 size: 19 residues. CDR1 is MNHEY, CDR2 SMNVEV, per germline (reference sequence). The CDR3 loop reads CASSSPGLAGGRAADTQYF. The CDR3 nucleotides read TGTGCCAGCAGTTCCCCCGGACTAGCGGGGGGCCGTGCCGCAGATACGCAGTATTTT.

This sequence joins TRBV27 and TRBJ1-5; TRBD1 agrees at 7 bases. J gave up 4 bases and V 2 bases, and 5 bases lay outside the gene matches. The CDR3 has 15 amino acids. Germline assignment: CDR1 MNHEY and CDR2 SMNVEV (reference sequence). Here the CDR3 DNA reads TGTGCCAGCAGTTTAACAGGGGCAAGGAATCAGCCCCAGCATTTT. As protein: CASSLTGARNQPQHF.

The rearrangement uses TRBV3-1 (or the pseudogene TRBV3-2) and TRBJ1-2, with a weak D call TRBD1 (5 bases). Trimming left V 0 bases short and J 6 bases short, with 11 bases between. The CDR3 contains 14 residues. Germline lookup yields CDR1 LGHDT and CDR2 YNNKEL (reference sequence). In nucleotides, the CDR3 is TGTGCCAGCAGCCAAGATCTCAGGGTAGATGGCTACACCTTC. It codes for CASSQDLRVDGYTF.

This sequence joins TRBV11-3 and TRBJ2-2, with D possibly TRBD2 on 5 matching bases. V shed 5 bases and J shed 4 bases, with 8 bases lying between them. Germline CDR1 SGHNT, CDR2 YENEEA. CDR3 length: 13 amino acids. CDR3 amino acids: CASSAGLTGELFF. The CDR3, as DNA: TGTGCCAGCAGCGCCGGACTCACCGGGGAGCTGTTTTTT.